Listed here is a single T cell receptor beta chain. This specimen belongs to a study of blood T cell repertoires in COVID-19. Turning to the study itself: Sources were T cells, B-cell-depleted T cells, or PBMCs; the material itself was cDNA or gDNA.

There are 13 residues in the CDR3. V dropped 0 bases and J dropped 5 bases, with 8 bases sitting between them. Looked up from germline, CDR1 is SGDLS and CDR2 is YYNGEE. As originally analysed: Reference gene primers were amplified, and this amplification served to estimate nucleated cell counts. This table comes from immunoSEQ multiplex PCR, and its TCRdb copy is limited to in-frame clones, with some not included. V, J and clone size derive from that table, while D and trimming were established from the DNA sequence. The table records under 250,000 clones, more than 85% of them present only once. Input material: peripheral blood. V and J are TRBV9 and TRBJ1-1; maybe TRBD1 (5 bases). This sequence originates from a woman in her sixties or seventies with active or convalescent COVID-19. The CDR3 coding sequence is TGTGCCAGCAGCGTAGGGGGGGAAACTGAAGCTTTCTTT. It yields the protein CASSVGGETEAFF.